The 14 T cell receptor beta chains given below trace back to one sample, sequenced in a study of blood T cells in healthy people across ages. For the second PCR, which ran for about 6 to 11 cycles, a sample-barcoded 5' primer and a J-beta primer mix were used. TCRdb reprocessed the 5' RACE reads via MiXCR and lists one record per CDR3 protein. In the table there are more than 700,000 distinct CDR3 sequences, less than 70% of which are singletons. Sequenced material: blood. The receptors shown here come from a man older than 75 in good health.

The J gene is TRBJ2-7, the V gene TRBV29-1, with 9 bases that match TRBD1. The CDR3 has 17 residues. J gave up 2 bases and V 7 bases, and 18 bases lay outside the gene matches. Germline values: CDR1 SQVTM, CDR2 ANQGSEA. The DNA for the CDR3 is TGCAGCGCCGACACAGGGGGCATGGGAGGCTACACCTACGAGCAGTACTTC. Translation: CSADTGGMGGYTYEQYF.

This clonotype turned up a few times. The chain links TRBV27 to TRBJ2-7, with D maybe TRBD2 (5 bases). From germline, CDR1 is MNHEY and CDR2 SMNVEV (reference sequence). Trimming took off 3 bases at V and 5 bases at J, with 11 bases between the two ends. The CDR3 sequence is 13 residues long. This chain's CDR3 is CASSFGIGNEQYF. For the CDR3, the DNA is TGTGCCAGCAGTTTCGGGATTGGAAACGAGCAGTACTTC.

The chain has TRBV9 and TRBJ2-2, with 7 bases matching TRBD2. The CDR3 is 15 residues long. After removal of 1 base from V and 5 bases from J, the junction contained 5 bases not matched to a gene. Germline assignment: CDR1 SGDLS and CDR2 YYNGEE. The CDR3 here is CASSVLREGTGELFF. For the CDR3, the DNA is TGTGCCAGCAGCGTACTCAGGGAGGGGACCGGGGAGCTGTTTTTT. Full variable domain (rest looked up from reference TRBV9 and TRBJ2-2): DSGVTQTPKHLITATGQRVTLRCSPRSGDLSVYWYQQSLDQGLQFLIQYYNGEERAKGNILERFSAQQFPDLHSELNLSSLELGDSALYFCASSVLREGTGELFFGEGSRLTVL.

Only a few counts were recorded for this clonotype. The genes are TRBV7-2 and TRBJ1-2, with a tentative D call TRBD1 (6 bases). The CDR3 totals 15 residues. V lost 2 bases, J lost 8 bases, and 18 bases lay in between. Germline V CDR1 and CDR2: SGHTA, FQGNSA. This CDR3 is CASSLTPGAFGGYTF. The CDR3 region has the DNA TGTGCCAGCAGCTTAACACCGGGGGCGTTCGGAGGCTACACCTTC.

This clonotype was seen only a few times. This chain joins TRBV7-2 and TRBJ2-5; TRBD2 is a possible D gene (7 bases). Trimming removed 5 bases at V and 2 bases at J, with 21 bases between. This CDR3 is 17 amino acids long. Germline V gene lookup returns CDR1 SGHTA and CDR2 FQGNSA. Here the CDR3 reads CASSRPTGRVWQETQYF. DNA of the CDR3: TGTGCCAGCAGCCGCCCAACAGGGAGGGTGTGGCAAGAGACCCAGTACTTC.

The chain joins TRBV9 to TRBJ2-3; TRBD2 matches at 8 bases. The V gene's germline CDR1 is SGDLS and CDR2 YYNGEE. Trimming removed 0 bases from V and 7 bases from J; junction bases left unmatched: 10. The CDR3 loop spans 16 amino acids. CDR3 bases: TGTGCCAGCAGCGTAGATGTCCAGCGGGAGAGGAATACGCAGTATTTT. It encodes CASSVDVQRERNTQYF.

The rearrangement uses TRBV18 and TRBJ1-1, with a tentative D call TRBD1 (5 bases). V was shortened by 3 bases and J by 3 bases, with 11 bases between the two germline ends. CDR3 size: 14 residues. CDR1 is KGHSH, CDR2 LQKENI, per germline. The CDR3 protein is CASSPLGGDTEAFF. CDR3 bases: TGTGCCAGCTCACCTTTGGGGGGGGACACTGAAGCTTTCTTT. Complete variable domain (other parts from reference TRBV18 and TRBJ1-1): NAGVMQNPRHLVRRRGQEARLRCSPMKGHSHVYWYRQLPEEGLKFMVYLQKENIIDESGMPKERFSAEFPKEGPSILRIQQVVRGDSAAYFCASSPLGGDTEAFFGQGTRLTVV.

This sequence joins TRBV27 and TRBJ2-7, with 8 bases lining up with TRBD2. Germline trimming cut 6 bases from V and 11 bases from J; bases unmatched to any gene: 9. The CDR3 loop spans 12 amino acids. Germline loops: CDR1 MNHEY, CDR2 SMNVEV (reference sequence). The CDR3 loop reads CASRRGLAVEYF. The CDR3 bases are TGTGCCAGCAGGAGAGGACTAGCCGTGGAGTACTTC.

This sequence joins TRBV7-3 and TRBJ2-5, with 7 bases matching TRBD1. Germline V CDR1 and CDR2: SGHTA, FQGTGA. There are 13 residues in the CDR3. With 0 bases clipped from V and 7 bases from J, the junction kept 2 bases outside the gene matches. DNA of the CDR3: TGTGCCAGCAGCTTAACGAGGACAGGGACCCAGTACTTC. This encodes CASSLTRTGTQYF.

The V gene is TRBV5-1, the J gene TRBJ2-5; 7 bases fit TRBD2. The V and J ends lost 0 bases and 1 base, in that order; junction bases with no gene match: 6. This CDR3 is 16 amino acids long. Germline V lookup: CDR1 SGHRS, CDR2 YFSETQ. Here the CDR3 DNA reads TGCGCCAGCAGCTTGGGCGGGAGAGGGGCCCAAGAGACCCAGTACTTC. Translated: CASSLGGRGAQETQYF.

CDR3 region: CAITTGTGKGQQYF. In nucleotides, the CDR3 is TGTGCCATTACTACCGGGACAGGGAAAGGACAGCAGTACTTC. This chain links TRBV10-3 with TRBJ2-7; 9 bases agree with TRBD1. Germline assignment: CDR1 ENHRY and CDR2 SYGVKD. CDR3 length: 14 residues. The junction had 14 bases not matched to a gene; V was cut back by 9 bases and J by 8 bases.

CDR3 sequence reads: CSVDLGTGEGSPLHF. The DNA for the CDR3 is TGCAGCGTTGATCTCGGGACAGGGGAAGGATCACCCCTCCACTTT. V usage is TRBV29-1 and J usage is TRBJ1-6, with 10 bases fitting TRBD1. The ends lost 3 bases at V and 10 bases at J; junction bases unmatched: 9. Germline V gives CDR1 SQVTM, CDR2 ANQGSEA. This CDR3 comprises 15 residues.

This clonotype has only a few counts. The CDR3 DNA follows: TGCAGCTTCCACCTTGGGACTAGCGAGCAGTACTTC. It yields the protein CSFHLGTSEQYF. V usage is TRBV29-1 and J usage is TRBJ2-7; 8 bases fit TRBD2. The CDR3 sequence is 12 residues long. Per the germline V gene, CDR1 is SQVTM and CDR2 is ANQGSEA. V shed 8 bases, J shed 6 bases, and the junction held 9 bases outside the gene matches.

The CDR3 loop is CASSRAQRVETQYF. CDR3 DNA sequence: TGCGCCAGCAGTCGGGCCCAAAGGGTAGAGACCCAGTACTTC. J is TRBJ2-5 and V is TRBV5-1, with D uncertain. There are 14 residues in the CDR3. The V and J ends lost 5 bases and 4 bases respectively, with 15 bases between them. Germline CDR1 reads SGHRS; CDR2 reads YFSETQ.